The T cell receptor beta chain under discussion was sequenced for a study of shared clonotypes between healthy human individuals. Regarding the study as a whole: Rarefaction indicated that sorted-subset sequencing remained incomplete although depth was large. Shared clonotypes: about 4.6% naive CD4, approximately 3.4% naive CD8, less than 2.5% memory CD4, approximately 0.37% memory CD8. Measured sharing among donors was expected to vary with sequencing depth.

CD45RO negativity and positive selection for CCR7 defined naive CD8 cells, a population that excluded terminally differentiated effector memory CD45RA+ cells. Researchers divided each subset's genomic DNA evenly across several immunoSEQ plates. TCRdb's copy holds only in-frame clones and misses some; the assay was immunoSEQ multiplex PCR. The data contain approximately 2,200,000 clones, around 93% of them seen just once; the ten biggest clones take up about 1.5%. As regards this clone: Its antigen remains unidentified.

The V and J ends lost 3 bases and 1 base respectively, with 13 bases between them. Per germline, CDR1 SGHTS and CDR2 YDEGEE. The CDR3 is 15 residues long. The source is a man between 18 and 29 years old in good health. Some clones in this sample may be carry-over from other donors' samples. The sequenced sample consisted of naive CD8+ T cells from PBMCs. The genes are TRBV5-8 and TRBJ2-5; a weak D match, TRBD1 (5 bases). DNA of the CDR3: TGTGCCAGCAGCTCGAACGACAGAACCCAAGAGACCCAGTACTTC. It yields the protein CASSSNDRTQETQYF.